The clone carrying this TCR beta chain was seen a handful of times. The CDR3 runs to 16 residues. With V trimmed by 4 bases and J by 4 bases, 6 bases remained unmatched. Germline CDR1 SGHNT, CDR2 YYREEE (reference sequence). This sample was taken from a study of early T cells in non-severe SARS-CoV-2 infection. Unique molecular identifiers were affixed to single, distinct cDNA molecules. TCRdb re-derived calls from the 5' RACE reads in MiXCR, one entry per CDR3 protein. The data contain 100,000 to 150,000 distinct CDR3 sequences, approximately 15% of them seen just once; the ten biggest clones take up about a fifth.

The chain carries TRBV5-4 and TRBJ2-2; TRBD1 matches 11 bases. The receptor's source is an adult who was a healthcare worker with PCR-confirmed SARS-CoV-2 infection or an uninfected control (not recorded which). The sample comprised whole blood. CDR3 DNA sequence: TGTGCCAGCAGCGAGGCCGGGACAGGGGGCACCGGGGAGCTGTTTTTT. Protein: CASSEAGTGGTGELFF.